The rows below give T cell receptor beta chains drawn from one sample of a study of yellow fever vaccine responses in identical twins. TCRdb called the RT-PCR reads again in MiXCR, with one record for every CDR3 protein. The sample carries approximately 670 distinct CDR3 sequences, 75% to 90% recorded once. Source: T cells from blood (PBMCs), unsorted or a sorted subset (not recorded which), taken before or after yellow fever vaccination (not recorded which). These receptors were taken from a woman aged 18-29 years who received the yellow fever vaccine. CDR3s include the opening cysteine and the closing phenylalanine or tryptophan. A D gene is named only where the DNA matches it firmly. Not every row has a clone size; where given, it reads once, few, many or a size class.

cdr3_aa: CASSYRGRDDNEQFF
cdr3_nt: TGTGCCAGCAGTTATCGCGGGAGGGATGACAATGAGCAGTTCTTC
d_call: TRBD2
v_call: TRBV6-5
clone_size: few
j_call: TRBJ2-1

cdr3_aa: CASSYLREQYF
cdr3_nt: TGCGCCAGCAGCTATCTACGGGAGCAGTACTTC
d_call: -
v_call: TRBV5-1
clone_size: -
j_call: TRBJ2-7

cdr3_aa: CASSQETSGREQYF
cdr3_nt: TGCGCCAGCAGCCAAGAGACTAGCGGGAGGGAGCAGTACTTC
d_call: TRBD2
v_call: TRBV4-1
clone_size: -
j_call: TRBJ2-7

cdr3_aa: CASSLYTDTQYF
cdr3_nt: TGTGCCAGCAGCTTATACACAGATACGCAGTATTTT
d_call: -
v_call: TRBV5-6
clone_size: -
j_call: TRBJ2-3

cdr3_aa: CASSLRVAVDTGELFF
cdr3_nt: TGTGCCAGCAGCTTACGAGTGGCAGTGGACACCGGGGAGCTGTTTTTT
d_call: -
v_call: TRBV11-3
clone_size: -
j_call: TRBJ2-2

cdr3_aa: CASSPPRVDEQFF
cdr3_nt: TGTGCCAGCTCACCACCTAGGGTCGATGAGCAGTTCTTC
d_call: -
v_call: TRBV18
clone_size: -
j_call: TRBJ2-1

cdr3_aa: CASSPGTAYTGELFF
cdr3_nt: TGTGCCAGCAGCCCCGGGACAGCCTACACCGGGGAGCTGTTTTTT
d_call: TRBD1
v_call: TRBV7-8
clone_size: -
j_call: TRBJ2-2

cdr3_aa: CASSDREQFF
cdr3_nt: TGTGCCAGCAGTGATCGTGAGCAGTTCTTC
d_call: -
v_call: TRBV2
clone_size: once
j_call: TRBJ2-1

cdr3_aa: CATSRDRSDGAFF
cdr3_nt: TGTGCCACCAGCAGAGATAGGTCCGACGGAGCTTTCTTT
d_call: -
v_call: TRBV15
clone_size: -
j_call: TRBJ1-1

cdr3_aa: CASSGGGSGEETQYF
cdr3_nt: TGCGCCAGCAGTGGAGGGGGCTCGGGGGAAGAGACCCAGTACTTC
d_call: -
v_call: TRBV10-1
clone_size: -
j_call: TRBJ2-5

cdr3_aa: CSVEGLSEAFF
cdr3_nt: TGCAGCGTTGAAGGGCTATCTGAAGCTTTCTTT
d_call: -
v_call: TRBV29-1
clone_size: -
j_call: TRBJ1-1

cdr3_aa: CASSLLGLASDEQFF
cdr3_nt: TGTGCCAGCAGCCTGCTCGGACTAGCCAGCGATGAGCAGTTCTTC
d_call: TRBD2
v_call: TRBV3-1
clone_size: -
j_call: TRBJ2-1

cdr3_aa: CASSQDLVNQPQHF
cdr3_nt: TGTGCCAGCAGCCAAGATCTTGTTAATCAGCCCCAGCATTTT
d_call: -
v_call: TRBV3-1
clone_size: -
j_call: TRBJ1-5

cdr3_aa: CASSPLETGLAGQFF
cdr3_nt: TGTGCCAGCTCACCCCTAGAAACGGGACTAGCGGGGCAGTTCTTC
d_call: TRBD2
v_call: TRBV18
clone_size: -
j_call: TRBJ2-1

cdr3_aa: CASRQRPGLANRNEQFF
cdr3_nt: TGTGCCAGCAGGCAACGCCCGGGACTAGCGAACCGCAATGAGCAGTTCTTC
d_call: TRBD2
v_call: TRBV6-1
clone_size: -
j_call: TRBJ2-1

cdr3_aa: CASSLVKNEQYF
cdr3_nt: TGTGCCAGCAGTTTAGTTAAGAACGAGCAGTACTTC
d_call: -
v_call: TRBV12-3/TRBV12-4
clone_size: once
j_call: TRBJ2-7

cdr3_aa: CSVEYRAGENTGELFF
cdr3_nt: TGCAGCGTTGAATATAGGGCGGGGGAGAACACCGGGGAGCTGTTTTTT
d_call: TRBD2
v_call: TRBV29-1
clone_size: -
j_call: TRBJ2-2

cdr3_aa: CASSEAPHEQYF
cdr3_nt: TGTGCCAGCAGTGAAGCGCCCCACGAGCAGTACTTC
d_call: -
v_call: TRBV6-1
clone_size: once
j_call: TRBJ2-7

cdr3_aa: CASSQGSAGNTEAFF
cdr3_nt: TGTGCCAGCAGCCAAGGGTCCGCCGGGAACACTGAAGCTTTCTTT
d_call: -
v_call: TRBV3-1
clone_size: -
j_call: TRBJ1-1

cdr3_aa: CASSDRGTRQETQYF
cdr3_nt: TGCGCCAGCAGTGATCGGGGGACGAGACAAGAGACCCAGTACTTC
d_call: -
v_call: TRBV10-1
clone_size: -
j_call: TRBJ2-5

cdr3_aa: CASSDRAYGYTF
cdr3_nt: TGCGCCAGCAGCGACAGAGCCTATGGCTACACCTTC
d_call: -
v_call: TRBV10-1
clone_size: few
j_call: TRBJ1-2

cdr3_aa: CASSPGRSGNTIYF
cdr3_nt: TGCGCCAGCAGTCCGGGCCGCTCTGGAAACACCATATATTTT
d_call: -
v_call: TRBV5-1
clone_size: -
j_call: TRBJ1-3

cdr3_aa: CAIRSGLAGAPGTGELFF
cdr3_nt: TGTGCCATCAGATCGGGACTAGCGGGGGCCCCCGGGACCGGGGAGCTGTTTTTT
d_call: TRBD2
v_call: TRBV10-3
clone_size: -
j_call: TRBJ2-2